These 10 T cell receptor beta chains were all obtained from the same sample, sequenced in a study of T cells in Graves' hyperthyroidism and ophthalmopathy. TCR beta CDR3 regions were amplified from RNA. The TCR CDR3 was amplified in a first-round RT-PCR using the HTBI primer set. TCRdb ran MiXCR on the multiplex PCR reads and lists one entry per CDR3 protein. The sample lists 540,000 or so distinct CDR3 sequences; 46% were seen once. The source material was peripheral blood or thyroid tissue (not recorded which). The source of these receptors is an adult woman with Graves' disease, either hyperthyroidism or ophthalmopathy (not recorded which).

This clonotype has only a few counts. CDR3 protein: CASLKGGGGSINSPLHF. The CDR3 region has the DNA TGTGCCAGCCTCAAAGGTGGTGGGGGCTCGATCAATTCACCCCTCCACTTT. The rearrangement uses TRBV28 and TRBJ1-6; D is possibly TRBD1 (6 bases). CDR3 length: 17 residues. Germline lookup yields CDR1 MDHEN and CDR2 SYDVKM. The V end lost 8 bases, the J end lost 7 bases, and 24 bases lay between the germline ends.

This chain joins TRBV27 and TRBJ2-7; 7 nucleotides match TRBD1. Germline values: CDR1 MNHEY, CDR2 SMNVEV (reference sequence). The CDR3 has 14 amino acids. Germline trimming cut 1 base from V and 3 bases from J; bases unmatched to any gene: 3. CDR3 coding DNA: TGTGCCAGCAGTTTATACAGGGGTCACTACGAGCAGTACTTC. It specifies CASSLYRGHYEQYF.

The chain couples TRBV20-1 to TRBJ1-5, with 8 bases matching TRBD1. The ends lost 5 bases at V and 0 bases at J; junction bases unmatched: 6. Germline V gene lookup returns CDR1 DFQATT and CDR2 SNEGSKA (reference sequence). The CDR3 covers 15 residues. The chain's CDR3 is CSAGRTGTSNQPQHF. The CDR3 DNA is TGCAGTGCTGGCAGGACAGGGACTAGCAATCAGCCCCAGCATTTT.

This chain joins TRBV10-3 and TRBJ2-5, with 9 bases matching TRBD2. The end of the DNA fits TRBJ2-1 better, so the J call may be wrong. Per the germline V gene, CDR1 is ENHRY and CDR2 is SYGVKD. This CDR3 comprises 15 residues. CDR3 amino acids: CAISELAGDYNEQFF. As DNA, the CDR3 is TGTGCCATCAGTGAACTAGCGGGTGATTATAATGAGCAGTTCTTC.

The chain carries TRBV7-9 and TRBJ2-5; 10 nucleotides agree with TRBD2. This CDR3 has 16 amino acids. The V segment lost 3 bases and the J segment 5 bases; nucleotides outside the gene matches: 9. Germline-derived CDR1 and CDR2 are SEHNR and FQNEAQ (reference sequence). CDR3 in DNA: TGTGCCAGCAGCTTGACCGGACTAGCGGCTAGGGAGACCCAGTACTTC. It specifies CASSLTGLAARETQYF. The whole variable domain, filled in from reference TRBV7-9 and TRBJ2-5, reads DTGVSQNPRHKITKRGQNVTFRCDPISEHNRLYWYRQTLGQGPEFLTYFQNEAQLEKSRLLSDRFSAERPKGSFSTLEIQRTEQGDSAMYLCASSLTGLAARETQYFGPGTRLLVL.

The rearrangement joins TRBV7-9 to TRBJ2-7; the match to TRBD1 covers 7 bases. The CDR3 totals 16 residues. CDR1 is SEHNR, CDR2 FQNEAQ, per germline (reference sequence). V dropped 3 bases and J dropped 3; count of bases not matched to a gene: 11. The CDR3 nucleotides read TGTGCCAGCAGCTTCCCAGGGACAGCGGTTCTCTACGAGCAGTACTTC. Protein product: CASSFPGTAVLYEQYF.

This clonotype came up many times. Mismatch with germline at one junction end may stem from a read error. This rearrangement joins TRBV19 to TRBJ1-5; 9 bases align to TRBD1. The CDR3 is 14 residues long. In germline, CDR1 is LNHDA, CDR2 SQIVND (reference sequence). The DNA for the CDR3 is TGTGCCAGTAGTGGAACAGGGGGCAAGCAGCCCCAGCATTTT. This encodes CASSGTGGKQPQHF.

This clonotype has only a few counts. The V and J genes are TRBV7-9 and TRBJ1-2; D ambiguous. The CDR3 has 16 residues. CDR1 is SEHNR and CDR2 is FQNEAQ in the germline V gene (reference sequence). V was clipped by 2 bases and J by 8 bases, with 21 bases between them. The CDR3 DNA sequence: TGTGCCAGCAGCTTACCCCCCGGAGGCCCGAGCTACGGCTACACCTTC. It encodes CASSLPPGGPSYGYTF. Full variable domain (missing parts from reference TRBV7-9 and TRBJ1-2): DTGVSQNPRHKITKRGQNVTFRCDPISEHNRLYWYRQTLGQGPEFLTYFQNEAQLEKSRLLSDRFSAERPKGSFSTLEIQRTEQGDSAMYLCASSLPPGGPSYGYTFGSGTRLTVV.

This chain uses TRBV20-1 with TRBJ2-2; D is uncertain. From germline, CDR1 is DFQATT and CDR2 SNEGSKA (reference sequence). CDR3 length: 12 amino acids. Trimming stripped 5 bases from V and 2 bases from J, with 6 bases between. CDR3 DNA: TGCAGTGCTCCGCCCAACACCGGGGAGCTGTTTTTT. Residues: CSAPPNTGELFF.

This clonotype showed up many times. This chain connects TRBV6-1 to TRBJ1-1; D gene unclear. The CDR3 is made up of 12 amino acids. CDR1 and CDR2 (germline): MNHNS, SASEGT. Deletions cut 1 base from V and 11 bases from J, with 11 bases between. The CDR3, as DNA: TGTGCCAGCAGTGAAGGGGTCAACCGGGCTTTCTTT. It encodes CASSEGVNRAFF.